This TCR beta chain was recorded in a study of response to subunit inactivated influenza vaccine. Study-level results: Researchers suggested that each seasonal influenza vaccination recruits few new T cells.

The CDR3 is 14 residues long. Germline CDR1 and CDR2: LGHNA and YSLEER. V lost 3 bases, J lost 1 base, and 3 bases stayed unmatched. TCRdb reprocessed the RT-PCR reads with MiXCR, giving one entry per CDR3 protein. The data show about 520,000 distinct CDR3 sequences, with over 25% seen just once and 1.9% held by the top ten. This clonotype was counted many times. Its antigen remains unidentified. The TCR comes from a man over 45 who received an inactivated influenza vaccine. The sample in question was CD4+ T cells sorted from PBMCs, obtained about 5 days after vaccination. J is TRBJ2-7 and V is TRBV4-3, with 7 bases aligning to TRBD2. CDR3: CASSQVSGSYEQYF. The DNA for the CDR3 is TGCGCCAGCAGCCAGGTTAGCGGGTCCTACGAGCAGTACTTC.